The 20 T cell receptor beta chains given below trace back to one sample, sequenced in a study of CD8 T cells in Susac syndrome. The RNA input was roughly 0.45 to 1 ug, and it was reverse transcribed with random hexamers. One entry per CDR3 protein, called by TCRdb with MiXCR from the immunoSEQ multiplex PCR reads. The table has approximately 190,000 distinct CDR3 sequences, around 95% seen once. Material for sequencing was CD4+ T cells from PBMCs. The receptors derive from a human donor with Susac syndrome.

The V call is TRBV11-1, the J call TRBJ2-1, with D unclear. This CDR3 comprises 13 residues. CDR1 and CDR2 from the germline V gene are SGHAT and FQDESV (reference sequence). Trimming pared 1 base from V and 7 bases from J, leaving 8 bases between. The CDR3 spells CASSLDRKNEQFF. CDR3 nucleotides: TGTGCCAGCAGCTTAGACAGAAAAAATGAGCAGTTCTTC. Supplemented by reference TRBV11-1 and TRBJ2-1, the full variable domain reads EAEVAQSPRYKITEKSQAVAFWCDPISGHATLYWYRQILGQGPELLVQFQDESVVDDSQLPKDRFSAERLKGVDSTLKIQPAELGDSAMYLCASSLDRKNEQFFGPGTRLTVL.

CDR3 bases: TGTGCCAGCAGCCCCGGACGCATCTATGGCTACACCTTC. Encoded protein: CASSPGRIYGYTF. The rearrangement joins TRBV5-6 to TRBJ1-2, with D uncertain. Trimming pared 4 bases from V and 4 bases from J, leaving 11 bases between. Germline values: CDR1 SGHDT, CDR2 YYEEEE. The CDR3 length is 13 residues.

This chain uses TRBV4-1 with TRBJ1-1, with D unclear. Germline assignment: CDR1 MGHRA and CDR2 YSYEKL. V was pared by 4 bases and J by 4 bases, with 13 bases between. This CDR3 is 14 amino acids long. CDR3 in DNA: TGCGCCAGCAGCCGACCGACTTGGGCCACTGAAGCTTTCTTT. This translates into CASSRPTWATEAFF.

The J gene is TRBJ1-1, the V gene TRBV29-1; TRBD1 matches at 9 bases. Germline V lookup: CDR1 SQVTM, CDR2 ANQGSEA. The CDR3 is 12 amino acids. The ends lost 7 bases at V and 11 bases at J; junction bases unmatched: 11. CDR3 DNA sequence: TGCAGCGGCCGGGACAGGGACATAGGGGCTTTCTTT. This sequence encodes CSGRDRDIGAFF.

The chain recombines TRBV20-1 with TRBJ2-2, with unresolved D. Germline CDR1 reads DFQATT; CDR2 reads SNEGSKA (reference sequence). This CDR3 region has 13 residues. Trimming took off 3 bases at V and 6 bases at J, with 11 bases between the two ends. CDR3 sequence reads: CSARTRTAGELFF. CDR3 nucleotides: TGCAGTGCTAGGACCAGAACCGCCGGGGAGCTGTTTTTT.

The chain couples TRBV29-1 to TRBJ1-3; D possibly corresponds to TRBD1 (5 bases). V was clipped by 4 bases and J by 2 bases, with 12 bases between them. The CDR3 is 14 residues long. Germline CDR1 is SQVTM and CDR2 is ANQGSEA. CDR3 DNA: TGCAGCGTTGCCAGGGTGAGCCCTGGAAACACCATATATTTT. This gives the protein CSVARVSPGNTIYF.

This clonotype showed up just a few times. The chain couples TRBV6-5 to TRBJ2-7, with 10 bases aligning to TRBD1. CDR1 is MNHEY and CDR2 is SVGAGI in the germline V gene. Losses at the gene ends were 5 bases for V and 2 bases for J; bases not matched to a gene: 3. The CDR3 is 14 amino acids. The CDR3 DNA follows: TGTGCCAGCAGTCGGACAGGGGGTCCCTACGAGCAGTACTTC. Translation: CASSRTGGPYEQYF.

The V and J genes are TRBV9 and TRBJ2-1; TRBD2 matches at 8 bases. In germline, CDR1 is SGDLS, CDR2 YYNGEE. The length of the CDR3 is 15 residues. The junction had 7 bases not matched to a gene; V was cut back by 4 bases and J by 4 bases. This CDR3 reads CASSRSGGGYNEQFF. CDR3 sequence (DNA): TGTGCCAGCAGCCGAAGCGGGGGCGGTTACAATGAGCAGTTCTTC. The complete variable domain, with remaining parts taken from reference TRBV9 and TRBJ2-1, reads DSGVTQTPKHLITATGQRVTLRCSPRSGDLSVYWYQQSLDQGLQFLIQYYNGEERAKGNILERFSAQQFPDLHSELNLSSLELGDSALYFCASSRSGGGYNEQFFGPGTRLTVL.

The CDR3 spells CATSDSHRGNTGELFF. Written as DNA, the CDR3 is TGTGCCACCAGTGATAGCCACAGGGGGAACACCGGGGAGCTGTTTTTT. J is TRBJ2-2 and V is TRBV24-1; TRBD1 agrees at 7 bases. The CDR3 has 16 amino acids. The trim removed 3 bases at V and 1 base at J, leaving 4 bases unmatched. Looked up from germline, CDR1 is KGHDR and CDR2 is SFDVKD.

CDR3 nucleotides: TGCGCCAGCAGCCAAAGGATGGGACGCCGGACGAACACCGGGGAGCTGTTTTTT. Its protein is CASSQRMGRRTNTGELFF. This chain connects TRBV4-1 to TRBJ2-2; D may match TRBD1 or TRBD2 (5 bases each). The CDR3 runs 18 residues. Germline CDR1 reads MGHRA; CDR2 reads YSYEKL. V lost 2 bases, J lost 0 bases, and 16 bases lay in between.

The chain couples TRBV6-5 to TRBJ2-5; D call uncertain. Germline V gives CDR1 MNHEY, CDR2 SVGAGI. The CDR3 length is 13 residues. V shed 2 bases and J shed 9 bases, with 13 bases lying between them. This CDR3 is CASSYTGYLAQYF. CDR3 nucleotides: TGTGCCAGCAGTTACACTGGTTATTTGGCCCAGTACTTC.

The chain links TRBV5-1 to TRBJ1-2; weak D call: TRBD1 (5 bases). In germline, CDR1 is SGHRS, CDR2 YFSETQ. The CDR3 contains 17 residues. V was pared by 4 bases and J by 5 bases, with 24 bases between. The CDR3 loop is CASSSDGGRIRRYGYTF. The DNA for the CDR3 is TGCGCCAGCAGCAGCGATGGGGGGAGAATACGGCGGTATGGCTACACCTTC.

The CDR3 here is CASSLPGGTGANVLTF. CDR3 nucleotide sequence: TGTGCCAGCAGCTTGCCGGGCGGGACTGGGGCCAACGTCCTGACTTTC. The J gene is TRBJ2-6, the V gene TRBV5-6; D perhaps matches TRBD2 (6 bases). Germline V lookup: CDR1 SGHDT, CDR2 YYEEEE. CDR3 length: 16 residues. V was shortened by 1 base and J by 2 bases, with 10 bases between the two germline ends. The full variable domain, completed using reference TRBV5-6 and TRBJ2-6, is DAGVTQSPTHLIKTRGQQVTLRCSPKSGHDTVSWYQQALGQGPQFIFQYYEEEERQRGNFPDRFSGHQFPNYSSELNVNALLLGDSALYLCASSLPGGTGANVLTFGAGSRLTVL.

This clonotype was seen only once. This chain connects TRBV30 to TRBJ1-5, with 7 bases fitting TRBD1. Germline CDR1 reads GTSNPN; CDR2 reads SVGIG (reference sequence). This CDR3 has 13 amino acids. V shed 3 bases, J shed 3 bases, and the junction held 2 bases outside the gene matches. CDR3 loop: CAWRGTANQPQHF. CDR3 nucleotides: TGTGCCTGGAGGGGGACAGCCAATCAGCCCCAGCATTTT.

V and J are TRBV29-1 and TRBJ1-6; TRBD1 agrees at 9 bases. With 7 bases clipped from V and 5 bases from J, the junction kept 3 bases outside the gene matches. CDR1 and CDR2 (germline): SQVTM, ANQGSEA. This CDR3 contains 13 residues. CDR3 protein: CSAGQGNNSPLHF. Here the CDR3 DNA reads TGCAGCGCCGGACAGGGGAATAATTCACCCCTCCACTTT.

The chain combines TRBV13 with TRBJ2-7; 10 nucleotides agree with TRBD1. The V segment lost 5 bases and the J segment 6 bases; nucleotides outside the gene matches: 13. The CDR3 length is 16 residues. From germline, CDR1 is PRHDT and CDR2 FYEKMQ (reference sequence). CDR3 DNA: TGTGCCAGCAGCCGGAGACACGGGACAGGGGTTACCGAGCAGTACTTC. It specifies CASSRRHGTGVTEQYF. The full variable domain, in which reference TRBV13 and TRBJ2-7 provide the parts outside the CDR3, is AAGVIQSPRHLIKEKRETATLKCYPIPRHDTVYWYQQGPGQDPQFLISFYEKMQSDKGSIPDRFSAQQFSDYHSELNMSSLELGDSALYFCASSRRHGTGVTEQYFGPGTRLTVT.

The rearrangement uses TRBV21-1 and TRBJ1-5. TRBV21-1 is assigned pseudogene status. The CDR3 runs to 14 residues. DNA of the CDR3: TGTGCCAGCCGGGAGGATAATCCGCATCAGGCCCAGCATTTT. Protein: CASREDNPHQAQHF.

CDR3 DNA sequence: TGCAGTGCTAGAGATGCCGGGGAGTACCAAGAGACCCAGTACTTC. Encoded protein: CSARDAGEYQETQYF. V usage is TRBV20-1 and J usage is TRBJ2-5; maybe TRBD2 (5 bases). The CDR3 is made up of 15 amino acids. Germline CDR1 is DFQATT and CDR2 is SNEGSKA (reference sequence). Trimming removed 0 bases at V and 0 bases at J, with 11 bases between.

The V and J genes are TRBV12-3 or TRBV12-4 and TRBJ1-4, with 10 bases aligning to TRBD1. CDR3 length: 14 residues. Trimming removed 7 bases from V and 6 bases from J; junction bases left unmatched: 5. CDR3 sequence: CASTWDRGYEKLFF. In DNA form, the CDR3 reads TGTGCCAGCACCTGGGACAGGGGATATGAAAAACTGTTTTTT.

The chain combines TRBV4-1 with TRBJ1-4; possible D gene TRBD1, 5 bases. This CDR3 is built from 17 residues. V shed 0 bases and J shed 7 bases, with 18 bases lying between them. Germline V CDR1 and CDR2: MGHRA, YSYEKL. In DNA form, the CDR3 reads TGCGCCAGCAGCCAAGATGGGATCCGGGCGGGGGGTGAAAAACTGTTTTTT. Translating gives CASSQDGIRAGGEKLFF.